Listed here are 5 T cell receptor beta chains from one sample, sequenced in a study of T cell responses to AZD1222 COVID-19 vaccine. Repertoires were generated with immunoSEQ multiplex PCR, while TCRdb's copy carries only in-frame clones and drops some. The sample carries about 94,000 clones, roughly 88% recorded once. The source was peripheral blood, collected on day 0 of AZD1222 vaccination. Receptors were obtained from an adult in good health.

The chain uses TRBV7-2 and TRBJ2-7; the match to TRBD1 covers 7 bases. CDR3 length: 14 residues. With V trimmed by 5 bases and J by 2 bases, 6 bases remained unmatched. Per the germline V gene, CDR1 is SGHTA and CDR2 is FQGNSA. This CDR3 is CASSKLQGPYEQYF. The CDR3 coding sequence is TGTGCCAGCAGCAAGCTACAGGGGCCCTACGAGCAGTACTTC. The full variable domain, rest sourced from reference TRBV7-2 and TRBJ2-7, is GAGVSQSPSNKVTEKGKDVELRCDPISGHTALYWYRQSLGQGLEFLIYFQGNSAPDKSGLPSDRFSAERTGGSVSTLTIQRTQQEDSAVYLCASSKLQGPYEQYFGPGTRLTVT.

The CDR3 region has the DNA TGTGCCAGCAGTGGAATGGATAGGCAGCCCCAGCATTTT. It specifies CASSGMDRQPQHF. V gene TRBV2 combines with J gene TRBJ1-5; D uncertain. Germline values: CDR1 SNHLY, CDR2 FYNNEI. The CDR3 is 13 amino acids. V lost 4 bases and J 7 bases, leaving 11 bases between the germline ends.

The CDR3 nucleotides read TGTGCCATCAGTGAGTCCAGGGGGGCCGGGGAGCTGTTTTTT. This gives the protein CAISESRGAGELFF. The rearrangement joins TRBV10-3 to TRBJ2-2, with a tentative D call TRBD1 (7 bases). Per the germline V gene, CDR1 is ENHRY and CDR2 is SYGVKD. V lost 0 bases, J lost 6 bases, and 8 bases lay in between. This CDR3 region has 14 residues.

This chain links TRBV4-2 with TRBJ2-1; the match to TRBD2 covers 8 bases. Germline V gene sequence: CDR1 LGHNA, CDR2 YNFKEQ. With V trimmed by 1 base and J by 9 bases, 11 bases remained unmatched. There are 16 residues in the CDR3. CDR3 sequence (DNA): TGTGCCAGCAGCCAAGCCCGGGGGGGAGGTCATAGTGAGCAGTTCTTC. Its protein is CASSQARGGGHSEQFF.

J is TRBJ1-1 and V is TRBV10-3, with D perhaps matching TRBD1 (5 bases). V was shortened by 2 bases and J by 1 base, with 8 bases between the two germline ends. This CDR3 region has 14 residues. Germline-derived CDR1 and CDR2 are ENHRY and SYGVKD. CDR3 loop: CAISEARENTEAFF. The CDR3 nucleotides read TGTGCCATCAGTGAGGCCAGGGAGAACACTGAAGCTTTCTTT.